This TCR beta chain derives from a study of T cell responses to AZD1222 COVID-19 vaccine. Trimming pared 4 bases from V and 6 bases from J, leaving 19 bases between. CDR1 is SGHRS and CDR2 is YFSETQ in the germline V gene. The CDR3 is 15 residues long. Clones were read by immunoSEQ multiplex PCR, and TCRdb kept only the in-frame ones, dropping some. The data hold 95,000 to 100,000 clones, with about 87% observed a single time. V and J are TRBV5-1 and TRBJ1-1; D may be TRBD1 (5 bases). This specimen consisted of peripheral blood, obtained 28 days after the second AZD1222 dose. The source of this sequence is an adult who received the AZD1222 COVID-19 vaccine. CDR3 nucleotide sequence: TGCGCCAGCAGCCTAATTTACGGGGGATCCGCTGAAGCTTTCTTT. Protein product: CASSLIYGGSAEAFF. Full variable domain (outside the CDR3, taken from reference TRBV5-1 and TRBJ1-1): KAGVTQTPRYLIKTRGQQVTLSCSPISGHRSVSWYQQTPGQGLQFLFEYFSETQRNKGNFPGRFSGRQFSNSRSEMNVSTLELGDSALYLCASSLIYGGSAEAFFGQGTRLTVV.